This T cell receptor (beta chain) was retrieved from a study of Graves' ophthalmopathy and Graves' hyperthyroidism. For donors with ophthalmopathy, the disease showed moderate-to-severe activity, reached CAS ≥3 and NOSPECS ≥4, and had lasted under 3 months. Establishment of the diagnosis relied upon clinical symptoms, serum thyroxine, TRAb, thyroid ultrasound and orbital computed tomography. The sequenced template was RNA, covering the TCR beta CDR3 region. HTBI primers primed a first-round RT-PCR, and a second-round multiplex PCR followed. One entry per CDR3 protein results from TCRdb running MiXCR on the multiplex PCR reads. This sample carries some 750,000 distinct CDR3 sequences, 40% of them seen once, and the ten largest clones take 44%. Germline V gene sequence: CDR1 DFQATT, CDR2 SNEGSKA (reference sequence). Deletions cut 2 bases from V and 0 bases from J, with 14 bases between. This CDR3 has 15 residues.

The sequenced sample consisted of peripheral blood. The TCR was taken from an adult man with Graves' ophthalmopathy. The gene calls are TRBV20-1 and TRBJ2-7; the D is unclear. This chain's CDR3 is CSARPRSPSSYEQYF. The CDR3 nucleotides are TGCAGTGCTAGACCCAGATCCCCAAGCTCCTACGAGCAGTACTTC.